Listed here is a single T cell receptor beta chain. What it binds is unknown. These data originate in a study of cytomegalovirus exposure and HLA in healthy donors. Primers included in the PCR were 60 Vbeta and 13 Jbeta primers. Original processing notes: An analysis that came later counted 73 million or so unique TCR beta chains, approximately 10 million shared. Assay used: immunoSEQ multiplex PCR; TCRdb lists only in-frame clones, some missing. Clone size and V and J calls were adopted from that table, with D and trimming inferred from the DNA. The sample data list tens of thousands of clones. Broader study findings: A previous analysis found most TCR beta V segments productive roughly 87% or roughly 30% of the time.

The trim removed 5 bases at V and 2 bases at J, leaving 6 bases unmatched. The CDR3 is made up of 14 amino acids. Germline CDR1 is SGHAT and CDR2 is FQNNGV. The V and J genes are TRBV11-2 and TRBJ2-7, with 7 bases matching TRBD2. The TCR was taken from a man in his thirties or forties in good health and CMV-seronegative. Sequencing was done on a sample of PBMCs. Here the CDR3 DNA reads TGTGCCAGCAGCACACTTGCGGGGGCCTACGAGCAGTACTTC. This codes for CASSTLAGAYEQYF. Supplemented by reference TRBV11-2 and TRBJ2-7, the full variable domain reads EAGVAQSPRYKIIEKRQSVAFWCNPISGHATLYWYQQILGQGPKLLIQFQNNGVVDDSQLPKDRFSAERLKGVDSTLKIQPAKLEDSAVYLCASSTLAGAYEQYFGPGTRLTVT.